These 20 T cell receptor beta chains were sequenced from one sample in a study of T cell repertoires in cytomegalovirus infection. MiXCR was run by TCRdb on the reads, yielding one entry per CDR3 protein. The table lists approximately 500,000 distinct CDR3 sequences, about 15% of them singletons. The sample consisted of CD8+ T cells from PBMCs. All receptors derive from a human donor in good health (CMV status not recorded). Some clones in this sample may be carry-over from other donors' samples.

J is TRBJ2-7 and V is TRBV5-6, with D perhaps TRBD2 (6 bases). Germline loops: CDR1 SGHDT, CDR2 YYEEEE. V lost 4 bases and J 2 bases, leaving 13 bases between the germline ends. There are 14 residues in the CDR3. CDR3 loop: CASSLGLVTYEQYF. The CDR3 DNA sequence: TGTGCCAGCAGCCTGGGACTCGTGACCTACGAGCAGTACTTC.

A word on this clonotype: The CDR3 does not close with the conserved phenylalanine or tryptophan, likely indicating a read error. As DNA, the CDR3 is TGTGCCAGCAGTTCCTTCCCGTCGACAAATACCTACGAGCAGTACTAC. Translated: CASSSFPSTNTYEQYY. V is TRBV27 and J is TRBJ2-7; no firm D call. Trimming pared 4 bases from V and 2 bases from J, leaving 18 bases between. Germline V gene data show CDR1 as MNHEY and CDR2 as SMNVEV (reference sequence). This CDR3 has 16 residues.

Points on this clonotype: A read error is possible here, since a much larger clone lies one base away. The rearrangement uses TRBV7-6 and TRBJ1-3, with a tentative D call TRBD1 (5 bases). CDR1 and CDR2 (germline): SGHVS, FNYEAQ. There are 15 residues in the CDR3. This CDR3 is CASSSPQVGGNTTYF. DNA for the CDR3: TGTGCCAGCAGCAGCCCCCAGGTTGGGGGAAACACCACATATTTT.

As regards this clonotype: This may be a read error: a much more frequent sequence differs by one nucleotide. J is TRBJ2-3 and V is TRBV7-6; D may be TRBD2 (6 bases). Germline V CDR1 and CDR2: SGHVS, FNYEAQ. The CDR3 consists of 13 residues. V lost 8 bases and J lost 1, with 10 bases in between. CDR3 region: CASRGSRTDTQYF. As DNA, the CDR3 is TGTGCCAGCCGGGGGTCCCGCACAGATACGCAGTATTTT.

As regards this clonotype: Since a much larger clone is just one base distant, this may be a read error. The chain recombines TRBV7-4 with TRBJ1-4, with D maybe TRBD1 (6 bases). The CDR3 is made up of 14 amino acids. Germline loops: CDR1 SGHVT, CDR2 SQSDAQ. The CDR3 sequence is CVSRRPGEGEKLFF. The CDR3 DNA reads TGTGTCAGCAGACGACCAGGGGAAGGGGAAAAACTGTTTTTT.

This clonotype was counted a few times. V usage is TRBV19 and J usage is TRBJ1-2; 9 bases are shared with TRBD1. V lost 7 bases to trimming and J lost 3 bases; unmatched junction nucleotides: 18. Germline V CDR1 and CDR2: LNHDA, SQIVND (reference sequence). The CDR3 has 18 amino acids. The chain's CDR3 is CASTPFPIIGDRDYGYTF. DNA of the CDR3: TGTGCCAGTACCCCGTTCCCGATAATAGGGGACAGGGACTATGGCTACACCTTC.

There are many counts of this clonotype. The chain combines TRBV5-4 with TRBJ1-1; D is perhaps TRBD1 (5 bases). Trimming shortened V by 5 bases and J by 1 base, and 15 bases separated the two germline ends. The CDR3 length is 15 residues. Germline V CDR1 and CDR2: SGHNT, YYREEE (reference sequence). Written as DNA, the CDR3 is TGTGCCAGCAGAGGGGCGGCCAGGTCGAACACTGAAGCTTTCTTT. Encoded protein: CASRGAARSNTEAFF.

The chain carries TRBV3-1 and TRBJ2-1; 14 positions match TRBD2. The CDR3 totals 18 residues. The V and J ends lost 2 bases and 7 bases, in that order; junction bases with no gene match: 10. Germline V CDR1 and CDR2: LGHDT, YNNKEL (reference sequence). The CDR3 DNA reads as TGTGCCAGCAGCCAACTTGTAGGACTAGCGGGGGGTAGTAATGAGCAGTTCTTC. Protein product: CASSQLVGLAGGSNEQFF.

A word on this clonotype: A read error may produce the germline difference seen at one junction end. CDR3 protein: CSAHRGRGTVAFF. CDR3 DNA: TGCAGTGCTCACAGGGGGCGCGGTACTGTAGCTTTCTTT. This rearrangement joins TRBV20-1 to TRBJ1-1; 9 bases are shared with TRBD1. Germline CDR1 DFQATT, CDR2 SNEGSKA (reference sequence). This CDR3 region has 13 residues.

This clonotype was counted at least ten times. The chain combines TRBV12-3 or TRBV12-4 with TRBJ2-7, with 8 bases matching TRBD1. The CDR3 totals 15 residues. J lost 2 bases, V lost 1 base, and 4 bases had no gene match. For the CDR3, the DNA is TGTGCCAGCAGTTTAGTTCCAGGGGGCCCCTACGAGCAGTACTTC. It codes for CASSLVPGGPYEQYF.

The chain recombines TRBV4-2 with TRBJ2-3; 14 bases map to TRBD2. The CDR3 sequence is 18 residues long. Germline V gives CDR1 LGHNA, CDR2 YNFKEQ. With 2 bases clipped from V and 1 base from J, the junction kept 5 bases outside the gene matches. CDR3 amino acids: CASSQPGTSGSRTDTQYF. The CDR3 DNA follows: TGTGCCAGCAGCCAACCTGGGACTAGCGGGAGCCGCACAGATACGCAGTATTTT.

The chain recombines TRBV9 with TRBJ2-1; TRBD2 matches at 8 bases. Germline V lookup: CDR1 SGDLS, CDR2 YYNGEE. The CDR3 covers 16 residues. J lost 4 bases, V lost 7 bases, and 13 bases had no gene match. The CDR3 DNA reads TGTGCCAGCGGTCTACCGGGGGGGGCTTCTTACAATGAGCAGTTCTTC. Encoded protein: CASGLPGGASYNEQFF.

This clonotype was recorded many times. The J gene is TRBJ2-1, the V gene TRBV7-8, with D maybe TRBD1 (6 bases). Germline V gene sequence: CDR1 SGHVS, CDR2 FQNEAQ. V lost 6 bases, J lost 4 bases, and 22 bases lay in between. The CDR3 is 17 residues long. The CDR3 DNA reads as TGTGCCAGCAGAATGAGGGGGAAGCTTACACCTTACAATGAGCAGTTCTTC. This gives the protein CASRMRGKLTPYNEQFF. The entire variable domain, with the rest obtained from reference TRBV7-8 and TRBJ2-1, is as follows: GAGVSQSPRYKVAKRGQDVALRCDPISGHVSLFWYQQALGQGPEFLTYFQNEAQLDKSGLPSDRFFAERPEGSVSTLKIQRTQQEDSAVYLCASRMRGKLTPYNEQFFGPGTRLTVL.

This clonotype has at least ten counts. This rearrangement joins TRBV7-8 to TRBJ1-1; tentatively, D is TRBD1 (6 bases). Trimming left V 5 bases short and J 1 base short, with 26 bases between. This CDR3 has 19 amino acids. Germline V gene lookup returns CDR1 SGHVS and CDR2 FQNEAQ. The CDR3 nucleotides are TGTGCCAGCAGCCAATATAGTGATACTCGGGACATCCAGAACACTGAAGCTTTCTTT. The encoded protein is CASSQYSDTRDIQNTEAFF.

This clonotype was counted many times. The chain is built from TRBV7-9 and TRBJ2-3; 9 bases map to TRBD1. The germline gives CDR1 SEHNR, CDR2 FQNEAQ (reference sequence). This CDR3 is 16 amino acids long. V lost 7 bases, J lost 6 bases, and 14 bases stayed unmatched. CDR3 sequence reads: CASNPTRDRVIDTQYF. For the CDR3, the DNA is TGTGCCAGCAACCCTACGAGGGACAGGGTTATTGATACGCAGTATTTT. Complete variable domain (other parts from reference TRBV7-9 and TRBJ2-3): DTGVSQNPRHKITKRGQNVTFRCDPISEHNRLYWYRQTLGQGPEFLTYFQNEAQLEKSRLLSDRFSAERPKGSFSTLEIQRTEQGDSAMYLCASNPTRDRVIDTQYFGPGTRLTVL.

This chain uses TRBV7-9 with TRBJ1-2, with D possibly TRBD1 on 5 matching bases. CDR3 length: 13 amino acids. V was pared by 5 bases and J by 6 bases, with 13 bases between. Germline V CDR1 and CDR2: SEHNR, FQNEAQ (reference sequence). The CDR3 here is CASSVIRGNGYTF. Here the CDR3 DNA reads TGTGCCAGCAGCGTCATACGGGGGAATGGCTACACCTTC.

This clonotype was detected only a few times. V gene TRBV11-2 combines with J gene TRBJ2-7, with D possibly being TRBD1 (7 bases). This CDR3 comprises 17 residues. Trimming removed 5 bases at V and 3 bases at J, with 23 bases between. CDR1 SGHAT and CDR2 FQNNGV come from the germline V gene. The CDR3 bases are TGTGCCAGCAGCCCAATAGGATCTAGGGGGGACAGCTACGAGCAGTACTTC. Translating it yields CASSPIGSRGDSYEQYF.

This clonotype was seen many times. V gene TRBV27 combines with J gene TRBJ2-7; possible D gene TRBD1, 6 bases. Germline assignment: CDR1 MNHEY and CDR2 SMNVEV (reference sequence). The V gene lost 6 bases and the J gene lost 2 bases, with 26 bases spanning the gap. The CDR3 contains 18 residues. The CDR3 nucleotides read TGTGCCAGCAGCTCCCGGGACACATACACCCGCAGGGCCTACGAGCAGTACTTC. It encodes CASSSRDTYTRRAYEQYF.

This clonotype was observed many times. The V and J genes are TRBV5-4 and TRBJ2-1; 11 nucleotides match TRBD2. The CDR3 extends over 15 amino acids. V was clipped by 5 bases and J by 5 bases; unmatched bases: 6. Germline values: CDR1 SGHNT, CDR2 YYREEE (reference sequence). The CDR3 nucleotides are TGTGCCAGCAGGGCCGGGACTAGCGGTAACAATGAGCAGTTCTTC. Translated: CASRAGTSGNNEQFF.

This clonotype was seen a few times. The chain carries TRBV2 and TRBJ2-1; TRBD2 matches 8 bases. V lost 9 bases and J lost 2; bases outside the gene matches: 15. CDR1 and CDR2 (germline): SNHLY, FYNNEI. The CDR3 runs to 17 residues. The CDR3 DNA follows: TGTGCCAGTTCCCTGACCCTCGGGGGGGTCCCCTACAATGAGCAGTTCTTC. Translation: CASSLTLGGVPYNEQFF.